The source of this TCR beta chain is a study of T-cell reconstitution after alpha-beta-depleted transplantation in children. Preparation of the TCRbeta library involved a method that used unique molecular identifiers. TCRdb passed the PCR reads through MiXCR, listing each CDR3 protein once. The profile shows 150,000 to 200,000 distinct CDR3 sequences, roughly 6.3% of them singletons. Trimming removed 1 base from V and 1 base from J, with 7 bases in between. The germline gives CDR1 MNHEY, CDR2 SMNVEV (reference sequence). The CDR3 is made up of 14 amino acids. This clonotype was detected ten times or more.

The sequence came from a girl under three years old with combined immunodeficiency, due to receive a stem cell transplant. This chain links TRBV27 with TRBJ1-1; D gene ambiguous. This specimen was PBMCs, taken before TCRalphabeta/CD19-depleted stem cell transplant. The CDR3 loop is CASSLWSGNTEAFF. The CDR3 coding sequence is TGTGCCAGCAGTTTATGGTCCGGGAACACTGAAGCTTTCTTT.